These 31 T cell receptor beta chains originate from one sample sequenced in a study of Ad26.COV2.S vaccination and SARS-CoV-2 variants. Treatment described: roughly 20 received Ad26.COV2.S at low or high dose, single or two shots; roughly 5 received placebo; per-sample allocation not given. After the first vaccine or placebo injection, samples were drawn on day 63. Produced via immunoSEQ multiplex PCR; TCRdb's table is partial and in-frame only. The table shows about 390,000 clones, with more than 85% occurring only once. Material: peripheral blood, obtained in a trial of Ad26.COV2.S vaccine versus placebo. The source is a person aged 18-65 years who received the Ad26.COV2.S COVID-19 vaccine or a placebo.

The rearrangement uses TRBV6-1 and TRBJ2-3, with 11 bases that match TRBD2. Germline V gene lookup returns CDR1 MNHNS and CDR2 SASEGT. The CDR3 runs to 16 residues. After removal of 1 base from V and 4 bases from J, the junction contained 4 bases not matched to a gene. The CDR3 bases are TGTGCCAGCAGTGAAGACCCTAGCGGGGGGCCAGATACGCAGTATTTT. Its protein product is CASSEDPSGGPDTQYF.

This clone was detected a few times. V is TRBV2 and J is TRBJ1-5; D is unclear. Per germline, CDR1 SNHLY and CDR2 FYNNEI. The CDR3 runs to 14 residues. Between the trimmed V and J ends, which lost 5 bases and 5 bases, there was a span of 13 bases. The CDR3 nucleotides are TGTGCCAGCAGTTGGAAAACAGACTATCAGCCCCAGCATTTT. Protein product: CASSWKTDYQPQHF.

The chain is built from TRBV5-6 and TRBJ2-5; tentative D call: TRBD1 (5 bases). CDR3 length equals 13 residues. V lost 0 bases and J 4 bases, leaving 7 bases between the germline ends. CDR1 is SGHDT, CDR2 YYEEEE, per germline. CDR3 bases: TGTGCCAGCAGCTTGGGGGGCCGAGAGACCCAGTACTTC. Protein product: CASSLGGRETQYF.

The chain links TRBV7-2 to TRBJ2-7; D not resolved. The CDR3 has 13 amino acids. The germline CDR1 and CDR2 sequences are SGHTA and FQGNSA. Deletions cut 1 base from V and 2 bases from J, with 6 bases between. The CDR3 nucleotides read TGTGCCAGCAGCTTAGACGCCACCTACGAGCAGTACTTC. Translated: CASSLDATYEQYF.

A few counts support this clone. The chain couples TRBV5-1 to TRBJ1-1, with a weak D call TRBD1 (5 bases). With 0 bases removed from V and 2 bases from J, the gap between germline ends came to 8 bases. Germline V lookup: CDR1 SGHRS, CDR2 YFSETQ. The CDR3 consists of 14 residues. CDR3 DNA sequence: TGCGCCAGCAGCTTGGAGGGGTTTAACACTGAAGCTTTCTTT. This gives the protein CASSLEGFNTEAFF.

The chain is built from TRBV11-2 and TRBJ2-1; no clear D gene. From germline, CDR1 is SGHAT and CDR2 FQNNGV. V lost 5 bases and J 8 bases, leaving 16 bases between the germline ends. This CDR3 is built from 14 residues. DNA of the CDR3: TGTGCCAGCAGCCCCCGGACCGACCCCGATGAGCAGTTCTTC. The encoded protein is CASSPRTDPDEQFF.

The chain recombines TRBV25-1 with TRBJ1-1; tentative D call: TRBD1 (5 bases). Germline CDR1 MGHDK, CDR2 SYGVNS. CDR3 length equals 13 residues. The V end lost 3 bases, the J end lost 4 bases, and 9 bases lay between the germline ends. CDR3 protein: CASSDRRGTEAFF. For the CDR3, the DNA is TGTGCCAGCAGTGATAGGAGGGGCACTGAAGCTTTCTTT.

The chain couples TRBV12-3 or TRBV12-4 to TRBJ1-2; 8 nucleotides agree with TRBD1. The CDR3 covers 13 residues. J was trimmed by 3 bases and V by 7 bases; bases with no gene match: 4. Here the CDR3 reads CASKKDRDYGYTF. The CDR3 nucleotides are TGTGCCAGCAAAAAGGACAGGGACTATGGCTACACCTTC.

This clone was recorded once. The chain links TRBV4-1 to TRBJ2-7, with no clear D. The ends were cut back, 10 bases at V and 3 bases at J, with 16 bases in the middle. CDR1 MGHRA and CDR2 YSYEKL come from the germline V gene. This CDR3 is 13 amino acids long. In DNA, the CDR3 is TGCGCCACTTCGGACCAAGTCGGCTACGAGCAGTACTTC. Its protein product is CATSDQVGYEQYF.

The genes are TRBV6-2 or TRBV6-3 and TRBJ1-5; D is ambiguous. Germline CDR1 MNHEY, CDR2 SVGEGT. Trimming removed 0 bases at V and 0 bases at J, with 12 bases between. This CDR3 is 17 amino acids long. For the CDR3, the DNA is TGTGCCAGCAGTTACTCCTTCGGATTTTCTAGCAATCAGCCCCAGCATTTT. Residues: CASSYSFGFSSNQPQHF.

This clone has a handful of counts. The chain links TRBV3-1 (or the pseudogene TRBV3-2) to TRBJ1-1; D is unclear. V was clipped by 5 bases and J by 3 bases, with 10 bases between them. CDR1 is LGHDT, CDR2 YNNKEL, per germline (reference sequence). CDR3 length equals 13 residues. Written as DNA, the CDR3 is TGTGCCAGCAGCAGCGTCTTCGACACTGAAGCTTTCTTT. Translated: CASSSVFDTEAFF.

Of note for this clone: The same CDR3 also results from other DNA sequences found in this sample. J is TRBJ1-2 and V is TRBV19, with D unresolved. V lost 0 bases and J lost 1, with 0 bases in between. CDR1 and CDR2 (germline): LNHDA, SQIVND (reference sequence). This CDR3 comprises 12 residues. CDR3 residues: CASSIDNYGYTF. In DNA form, the CDR3 reads TGTGCCAGTAGTATAGATAACTATGGCTACACCTTC.

The chain is built from TRBV6-2 or TRBV6-3 and TRBJ1-2, with D hard to call. The CDR3 is 14 amino acids. V was clipped by 2 bases and J by 4 bases, with 11 bases between them. The germline CDR1 and CDR2 sequences are MNHEY and SVGEGT. CDR3 coding DNA: TGTGCCAGCAGTTACGCAGGTAGTACCTATGGCTACACCTTC. It specifies CASSYAGSTYGYTF.

This clone showed up just a few times. The chain uses TRBV2 and TRBJ1-5, with 7 positions matching TRBD1. The CDR3 has 15 amino acids. Germline-derived CDR1 and CDR2 are SNHLY and FYNNEI. The J segment lost 2 bases and the V segment lost 5 bases, leaving 6 bases of the junction unmatched. The CDR3 loop is CASSPGGRGNQPQHF. DNA of the CDR3: TGTGCCAGCAGTCCAGGGGGTCGGGGCAATCAGCCCCAGCATTTT. Based on the CDR3 plus reference TRBV2 and TRBJ1-5, the full variable domain is EPEVTQTPSHQVTQMGQEVILRCVPISNHLYFYWYRQILGQKVEFLVSFYNNEISEKSEIFDDQFSVERPDGSNFTLKIRSTKLEDSAMYFCASSPGGRGNQPQHFGDGTRLSIL.

The chain recombines TRBV7-2 with TRBJ1-3; the D gene is possibly TRBD1 (5 bases). Germline V gene lookup returns CDR1 SGHTA and CDR2 FQGNSA. This CDR3 comprises 15 residues. V was cut by 6 bases and J by 0 bases, with 12 bases left in between. CDR3 bases: TGTGCCAGCAGGGTAGGGGACGGCTCTGGAAACACCATATATTTT. Translating it yields CASRVGDGSGNTIYF. The full variable domain, in which reference TRBV7-2 and TRBJ1-3 provide the parts outside the CDR3, is GAGVSQSPSNKVTEKGKDVELRCDPISGHTALYWYRQSLGQGLEFLIYFQGNSAPDKSGLPSDRFSAERTGGSVSTLTIQRTQQEDSAVYLCASRVGDGSGNTIYFGEGSWLTVV.

The chain joins TRBV4-1 to TRBJ1-1; D not certain. This CDR3 has 17 residues. Trimming took off 1 base at V and 0 bases at J, with 15 bases between the two ends. Germline CDR1 is MGHRA and CDR2 is YSYEKL. CDR3 region: CASSQAILRVMNTEAFF. In DNA, the CDR3 is TGCGCCAGCAGCCAAGCCATTCTCCGGGTCATGAACACTGAAGCTTTCTTT.

The chain combines TRBV30 with TRBJ2-1, with TRBD2 matching over 10 bases. Germline loops: CDR1 GTSNPN, CDR2 SVGIG (reference sequence). The ends lost 4 bases at V and 6 bases at J; junction bases unmatched: 3. This CDR3 has 13 residues. CDR3 nucleotides: TGTGCCTGGAAGCGGGGGGGAGGCAATGAGCAGTTCTTC. Translated, it gives CAWKRGGGNEQFF.

This rearrangement joins TRBV5-1 to TRBJ2-7; 10 bases align to TRBD2. V shed 0 bases, J shed 7 bases, and the junction held 10 bases outside the gene matches. The CDR3 extends over 16 amino acids. Germline loops: CDR1 SGHRS, CDR2 YFSETQ. The CDR3 here is CASSLAPSGGTGEQYF. In DNA, the CDR3 is TGCGCCAGCAGCTTGGCCCCTAGCGGGGGAACCGGGGAGCAGTACTTC.

The CDR3 reads CASKTSGGDNEQFF. CDR3 sequence (DNA): TGTGCCAGTAAGACTAGCGGGGGGGATAATGAGCAGTTCTTC. This chain joins TRBV2 and TRBJ2-1; TRBD2 matches at 14 bases. Trimming took 9 bases from V and 7 from J; bases not matched to a gene: 5. The CDR3 is 14 residues long. Germline V gene lookup returns CDR1 SNHLY and CDR2 FYNNEI.

The chain couples TRBV28 to TRBJ1-4; D unclear. Germline loops: CDR1 MDHEN, CDR2 SYDVKM. This CDR3 contains 11 residues. Trimming left V 10 bases short and J 13 bases short, with 16 bases between. The CDR3 sequence: CATGLPNRLFF. As DNA, the CDR3 is TGTGCCACTGGACTCCCGAACAGACTGTTTTTT.

This clone is a singleton in its sample. The CDR3 nucleotides are TGTGCCAGCAGCCAAGATAACGGGGGGCCCTACGAGCAGTACTTC. Translation gives CASSQDNGGPYEQYF. The chain uses TRBV4-2 and TRBJ2-7; a possible D gene is TRBD2 (7 bases). CDR1 LGHNA and CDR2 YNFKEQ come from the germline V gene. V was cut by 0 bases and J by 2 bases, with 11 bases left in between. CDR3 length: 15 residues.

The chain is built from TRBV19 and TRBJ1-6; D remains ambiguous. The CDR3 covers 14 residues. Between the trimmed V and J ends, which lost 6 bases and 10 bases, there was a span of 16 bases. Per the germline V gene, CDR1 is LNHDA and CDR2 is SQIVND (reference sequence). CDR3 in DNA: TGTGCCAGTAGCGCTGTTCCTGCGGGGTCACCCCTCCACTTT. Translation gives CASSAVPAGSPLHF.

The V call is TRBV7-2, the J call TRBJ1-1; TRBD1 matches at 7 bases. Germline V gene sequence: CDR1 SGHTA, CDR2 FQGNSA. The CDR3 consists of 19 residues. V lost 1 base to trimming and J lost 2 bases; unmatched junction nucleotides: 16. CDR3 bases: TGTGCCAGCAGCTTAGGGGGGAATAGGGGGCCATTGAGCAACACTGAAGCTTTCTTT. Protein product: CASSLGGNRGPLSNTEAFF.

The chain is built from TRBV4-1 and TRBJ1-1; D remains unclear. The V end lost 3 bases, the J end lost 6 bases, and 14 bases lay between the germline ends. The CDR3 covers 14 residues. Germline V gene lookup returns CDR1 MGHRA and CDR2 YSYEKL. The CDR3 loop reads CASSHAALRAEAFF. DNA of the CDR3: TGCGCCAGCAGCCACGCCGCTTTGCGGGCTGAAGCTTTCTTT.

This clone was found once. The rearrangement joins TRBV5-4 to TRBJ1-2, with TRBD1 as a possible D gene (6 bases). This CDR3 is built from 14 residues. V was clipped by 2 bases and J by 3 bases, with 11 bases between them. Germline V lookup: CDR1 SGHNT, CDR2 YYREEE (reference sequence). The CDR3 DNA reads TGTGCCAGCAGCTTTCAAGGGGGTGACTATGGCTACACCTTC. This gives the protein CASSFQGGDYGYTF. The whole variable domain, filled in from reference TRBV5-4 and TRBJ1-2, reads ETGVTQSPTHLIKTRGQQVTLRCSSQSGHNTVSWYQQALGQGPQFIFQYYREEENGRGNFPPRFSGLQFPNYSSELNVNALELDDSALYLCASSFQGGDYGYTFGSGTRLTVV.

The rearrangement uses TRBV2 and TRBJ1-2; possible D gene TRBD1, 5 bases. The CDR3 runs 14 residues. Looked up from germline, CDR1 is SNHLY and CDR2 is FYNNEI. V lost 2 bases and J 10 bases, leaving 17 bases between the germline ends. Here the CDR3 reads CASSEKQAQASYTF. In DNA, the CDR3 is TGTGCCAGCAGTGAAAAACAGGCCCAAGCATCCTACACCTTC.

The chain links TRBV19 to TRBJ1-1; D is perhaps TRBD1 (5 bases). Trimming cost V 5 bases and J 2 bases, with 6 bases left between them. CDR1 is LNHDA and CDR2 is SQIVND in the germline V gene (reference sequence). CDR3 length: 12 amino acids. Written as DNA, the CDR3 is TGTGCCAGTAGTTGGACAAACACTGAAGCTTTCTTT. Amino acid sequence: CASSWTNTEAFF.

The chain links TRBV19 to TRBJ1-1; D is perhaps TRBD1 (5 bases). The CDR3 contains 15 residues. In germline, CDR1 is LNHDA, CDR2 SQIVND (reference sequence). V lost 6 bases to trimming and J lost 1 base, with 15 bases between them. CDR3 nucleotide sequence: TGTGCCAGTAGGCATCGACAGATCCGGAACACTGAAGCTTTCTTT. Residues: CASRHRQIRNTEAFF.

Regarding this clone: This sequence may be a read error, since a much larger clone differs from it by one base. Other DNA sequences from this sample encode an identical CDR3 as well. The J gene is TRBJ1-1, the V gene TRBV7-9; D gene uncertain. Germline CDR1 is SEHNR and CDR2 is FQNEAQ (reference sequence). V was cut by 3 bases and J by 3 bases, with 5 bases left in between. The CDR3 sequence is 12 residues long. CDR3 amino acids: CASSFGDTEAFF. DNA for the CDR3: TGTGCCAGCAGCTTCGGGGACACTGAAGCTTTCTTT.

The chain joins TRBV5-4 to TRBJ1-1; 8 positions agree with TRBD1. Germline-derived CDR1 and CDR2 are SGHNT and YYREEE (reference sequence). CDR3 size: 14 residues. Trimming took 5 bases from V and 5 from J; bases not matched to a gene: 8. The CDR3: CASRPDRGGTEAFF. In nucleotides, the CDR3 is TGTGCCAGCAGACCCGACAGGGGTGGGACTGAAGCTTTCTTT.

The rearrangement uses TRBV9 and TRBJ2-3; 7 bases match TRBD2. The CDR3 has 17 amino acids. CDR1 is SGDLS and CDR2 is YYNGEE in the germline V gene. V lost 0 bases, J lost 0 bases, and 7 bases stayed unmatched. The chain's CDR3 is CASSVGVTSPSTDTQYF. CDR3 sequence (DNA): TGTGCCAGCAGCGTAGGCGTGACTAGCCCTAGCACAGATACGCAGTATTTT.